This is a list of T cell receptor beta chains from one sample in a study of cytomegalovirus exposure and HLA in healthy donors. Using immunoSEQ multiplex PCR, the repertoire was profiled, and TCRdb retains in-frame clones only, with some absent. The sample comprises around 150,000 clones, 65% to 80% of which are singletons, and under 5.5% rests with the top ten. Material for sequencing was PBMCs. The receptors shown here come from a man aged 18-30 years in good health and CMV-seropositive. CDR3s include the opening cysteine and the closing phenylalanine or tryptophan. Fields, in order: CDR3 length, J gene, D gene, clone size, V gene, CDR3 protein, CDR3 DNA. A D gene is named only where the DNA matches it firmly. Rows may omit the clone size; those that give it use once, few, many or a size class.

14	TRBJ1-1	TRBD1	NA	TRBV28	CASSQDRGYTEAFF	TGTGCCAGCAGTCAAGACAGGGGCTACACTGAAGCTTTCTTT
15	TRBJ1-1	NA	NA	TRBV11-2	CASSLVEFSGTEAFF	TGTGCCAGCAGCTTAGTTGAGTTTTCAGGGACTGAAGCTTTCTTT
13	TRBJ1-4	NA	NA	TRBV19	CATREGFGEKLFF	TGTGCCACGAGGGAGGGGTTCGGTGAAAAACTGTTTTTT
16	TRBJ1-4	NA	few	TRBV4-1	CASSQDGLKLNEKLFF	TGCGCCAGCAGCCAAGACGGACTCAAGCTTAATGAAAAACTGTTTTTT
15	TRBJ2-1	NA	NA	TRBV19	CASSMGGGGYNEQFF	TGTGCCAGTAGTATGGGGGGAGGGGGCTACAATGAGCAGTTCTTC
13	TRBJ1-2	NA	NA	TRBV6-1	CASSESPNYGYTF	TGTGCCAGCAGTGAAAGCCCTAACTATGGCTACACCTTC
12	TRBJ1-6	NA	NA	TRBV28	CASRQDSPPLHF	TGTGCCAGCAGACAGGACAGTCCACCCCTCCACTTT
13	TRBJ1-1	TRBD1	NA	TRBV12-5	CASGSLVTGVTFF	TGTGCTAGTGGTTCCCTAGTGACAGGGGTAACTTTCTTT
14	TRBJ1-5	NA	once	TRBV6-4	CASSDLLGGQPQHF	TGTGCCAGCAGTGACCTTCTGGGGGGTCAGCCCCAGCATTTT
13	TRBJ2-1	NA	NA	TRBV5-6	CASSLNSYNEQFF	TGTGCCAGCAGCTTGAACAGTTACAATGAGCAGTTCTTC
15	TRBJ1-1	NA	NA	TRBV2	CASRPLGGLNTEAFF	TGTGCCAGCAGGCCCCTAGGGGGTTTGAACACTGAAGCTTTCTTT
14	TRBJ1-1	TRBD1	NA	TRBV7-8	CASSKGDRGTEAFF	TGTGCCAGCAGCAAGGGGGACAGGGGCACTGAAGCTTTCTTT
15	TRBJ2-1	NA	NA	TRBV6-5	CASSPGGTLDNEQFF	TGTGCCAGCAGCCCAGGGGGGACTTTAGACAATGAGCAGTTCTTC
17	TRBJ1-5	TRBD1	NA	TRBV7-8	CASSLGRGGLSNQPQHF	TGTGCCAGCAGCTTAGGCCGAGGGGGCCTTAGCAATCAGCCCCAGCATTTT
12	TRBJ1-5	NA	once	TRBV5-4	CASSYQGQPQHF	TGTGCCAGCAGCTACCAGGGTCAGCCCCAGCATTTT
15	TRBJ1-2	TRBD1	NA	TRBV5-1	CASSLQPGQGYGYTF	TGCGCCAGCAGCTTGCAACCGGGACAGGGCTATGGCTACACCTTC
16	TRBJ1-3	NA	NA	TRBV18	CASSPNTDPRGNTIYF	TGTGCCAGCTCACCCAATACAGACCCAAGAGGAAACACCATATATTTT
14	TRBJ1-1	TRBD1	NA	TRBV5-1	CASSLRTGVNEAFF	TGCGCCAGCAGCTTACGGACAGGTGTTAATGAAGCTTTCTTT